In its sample, the clone carrying this T cell receptor beta chain is medium-sized. Its antigen is not known. V was clipped by 6 bases and J by 2 bases, with 17 bases between them. This CDR3 contains 15 residues. Germline V lookup: CDR1 MDHEN, CDR2 SYDVKM. Time point specified: sample taken at primary tumor resection. The donors were about 72 patients with non-small cell lung cancer that was early-stage and untreated. TCRdb used MiXCR to reprocess the 5' RACE reads, holding one entry per CDR3 protein. Of approximately 20,000 distinct CDR3 sequences in the sample, around 6.5% were seen once. This record comes from a study of spatial heterogeneity in lung cancer. The study's findings and limits: It was found that expanded intratumoral alpha and beta TCR counts tracked tumor mutation counts.

The TCR sequence derives from a female donor with early-stage non-small cell lung cancer. V gene TRBV28 combines with J gene TRBJ2-7; TRBD1 is a possible D gene (5 bases). The sample in question was lung tumor tissue, obtained at surgery. CDR3 amino acids: CASSPYGTGPYEQYF. DNA for the CDR3: TGTGCCAGCAGCCCTTATGGAACAGGCCCCTACGAGCAGTACTTC.